These 30 T cell receptor beta chains were sequenced from one sample in a study of vaccination and CD4 T cells after COVID-19. CD4+ T cells that had been cultured provided DNA sequenced with the Oncomine TCR Beta short-read assay. TCRdb re-derived calls from the PCR reads in MiXCR, one entry per CDR3 protein. The table records about 20,000 distinct CDR3 sequences, roughly 50% of them present only once. These receptors' antigens are unknown. Sample treatment: roughly 11-day PBMC culture with coronavirus spike peptide pools or control peptides (ViraFEST assay). The specimen sequenced was CD4+ T cells from blood, cultured in vitro. These TCRs come from a human donor who had recovered from COVID-19.

The chain's CDR3 is CSARLPRYYYGYTF. CDR3 in DNA: TGCAGTGCTAGACTCCCCCGTTATTACTATGGCTACACCTTC. The rearrangement uses TRBV20-1 and TRBJ1-2; D uncertain. The CDR3 contains 14 residues. Trimming left V 2 bases short and J 3 bases short, with 13 bases between. In germline, CDR1 is DFQATT, CDR2 SNEGSKA (reference sequence).

V and J are TRBV12-3 or TRBV12-4 and TRBJ2-5, with a possible D match to TRBD2 (6 bases). Deletions cut 4 bases from V and 4 bases from J, with 13 bases between. This CDR3 contains 14 residues. CDR3 amino acids: CASSSRWGGETQYF. The CDR3 region has the DNA TGTGCCAGCAGTTCACGGTGGGGAGGAGAGACCCAGTACTTC.

This clonotype came up a few times. The V and J genes are TRBV19 and TRBJ1-5; 7 bases are a match to TRBD1. Germline trimming cut 5 bases from V and 4 bases from J; bases unmatched to any gene: 2. The germline V gene has CDR1 LNHDA and CDR2 SQIVND (reference sequence). The CDR3 spans 13 residues. Written as DNA, the CDR3 is TGTGCCAGTAGTGGGACAGTTAATCAGCCCCAGCATTTT. Translating it yields CASSGTVNQPQHF.

The chain is built from TRBV11-3 and TRBJ2-7; no clear D. The CDR3 loop spans 18 amino acids. Germline lookup yields CDR1 SGHNT and CDR2 YENEEA. Deletions cut 1 base from V and 2 bases from J, with 21 bases between. The CDR3: CASSLGALDPTAPYEQYF. In nucleotides, the CDR3 is TGTGCCAGCAGCTTAGGTGCCCTAGATCCCACGGCCCCCTACGAGCAGTACTTC.

The table lists this clonotype with a few counts. CDR3 sequence reads: CSARGGNRNTIYF. The DNA of the CDR3 is TGCAGTGCTAGGGGGGGAAATAGAAACACCATATATTTT. The chain uses TRBV20-1 and TRBJ1-3; D may be TRBD1 (5 bases). This CDR3 has 13 amino acids. Trimming took 3 bases from V and 5 from J, leaving 11 bases between them. Per germline, CDR1 DFQATT and CDR2 SNEGSKA (reference sequence).

This sequence joins TRBV7-6 and TRBJ1-2, with no clear D. V lost 5 bases and J 4 bases, leaving 20 bases between the germline ends. This CDR3 region has 16 residues. Germline CDR1 SGHVS, CDR2 FNYEAQ. The CDR3 DNA follows: TGTGCCAGCAGCCAAATCGGACGGCCCCTCGGCTATGGCTACACCTTC. Encoded protein: CASSQIGRPLGYGYTF.

V gene TRBV4-1 combines with J gene TRBJ2-3; tentatively, D is TRBD2 (6 bases). V lost 1 base and J 5 bases, leaving 13 bases between the germline ends. This CDR3 comprises 15 residues. From germline, CDR1 is MGHRA and CDR2 YSYEKL. Written as DNA, the CDR3 is TGCGCCAGCAGCCAAGCCGGGGGAAGTGGAGATACGCAGTATTTT. This sequence encodes CASSQAGGSGDTQYF.

This clonotype turned up a few times. The chain uses TRBV27 and TRBJ1-2, with 10 bases aligning to TRBD1. In germline, CDR1 is MNHEY, CDR2 SMNVEV (reference sequence). With V trimmed by 0 bases and J by 2 bases, 6 bases remained unmatched. This CDR3 comprises 17 residues. Written as DNA, the CDR3 is TGTGCCAGCAGTTTATCCTGGGACAGGGGCGTCAACTATGGCTACACCTTC. Its translation: CASSLSWDRGVNYGYTF.

The CDR3 DNA follows: TGTGCCAGCAGCAAGGCTCTGAGGGATGATTCACCCCTCCACTTT. Protein product: CASSKALRDDSPLHF. The chain combines TRBV21-1 with TRBJ1-6. TRBV21-1 is noted as a pseudogene. The CDR3 has 15 amino acids.

This CDR3 reads CASSLRAGETEAFF. CDR3 DNA: TGTGCCAGCAGCTTACGGGCAGGGGAAACTGAAGCTTTCTTT. The rearrangement joins TRBV7-3 to TRBJ1-1; D possibly corresponds to TRBD1 (6 bases). Per the germline V gene, CDR1 is SGHTA and CDR2 is FQGTGA. Trimming took off 2 bases at V and 5 bases at J, with 12 bases between the two ends. The CDR3 has 14 amino acids. The whole variable domain, remainder taken from reference TRBV7-3 and TRBJ1-1, is GAGVSQTPSNKVTEKGKYVELRCDPISGHTALYWYRQSLGQGPEFLIYFQGTGAADDSGLPNDRFFAVRPEGSVSTLKIQRTERGDSAVYLCASSLRAGETEAFFGQGTRLTVV.

A few counts support this clonotype. At one end, the junction sequence differs from germline, possibly due to a read error. The V call is TRBV19, the J call TRBJ1-2, with TRBD1 matching over 9 bases. The CDR3 spans 16 residues. Germline CDR1 and CDR2: LNHDA and SQIVND (reference sequence). CDR3 coding DNA: TGTGCCAGTAGTTTAGAGGGACAGGGATTAAGTCTTGGCTACACCTTC. Amino acids: CASSLEGQGLSLGYTF.

J is TRBJ1-5 and V is TRBV19; 7 nucleotides line up with TRBD1. Germline V lookup: CDR1 LNHDA, CDR2 SQIVND (reference sequence). V lost 5 bases and J lost 0; bases outside the gene matches: 4. CDR3 length: 15 amino acids. The CDR3: CASSPRTGSNQPQHF. DNA for the CDR3: TGTGCCAGTAGTCCTCGGACAGGTAGCAATCAGCCCCAGCATTTT.

This chain links TRBV20-1 with TRBJ1-6; D possibly corresponds to TRBD1 (5 bases). CDR3 length equals 13 residues. Per germline, CDR1 DFQATT and CDR2 SNEGSKA (reference sequence). Trimming shortened V by 6 bases and J by 8 bases, and 14 bases separated the two germline ends. For the CDR3, the DNA is TGCAGTGCGAGCGTGGTGGGGGATTCACCCCTCCACTTT. Residues: CSASVVGDSPLHF.

The chain combines TRBV30 with TRBJ1-5; 8 bases match TRBD1. Germline lookup yields CDR1 GTSNPN and CDR2 SVGIG (reference sequence). The ends lost 2 bases at V and 7 bases at J; junction bases unmatched: 4. This CDR3 is built from 13 residues. The CDR3: CAWSPDREQPQHF. CDR3 in DNA: TGTGCCTGGAGTCCGGACAGGGAGCAGCCCCAGCATTTT.

The V call is TRBV6-2 or TRBV6-3, the J call TRBJ2-3; D may be TRBD1 (6 bases). Germline CDR1 and CDR2: MNHEY and SVGEGT. V shed 2 bases and J shed 8 bases, with 14 bases lying between them. CDR3 size: 14 residues. The CDR3 loop reads CASSYADSSTTQYF. The CDR3 coding sequence is TGTGCCAGCAGTTACGCGGACAGTTCCACTACGCAGTATTTT.

This sequence joins TRBV6-5 and TRBJ1-3; D not resolved. CDR1 MNHEY and CDR2 SVGAGI come from the germline V gene. The V gene lost 2 bases and the J gene lost 1 base, with 6 bases spanning the gap. CDR3 size: 14 residues. The CDR3 coding sequence is TGTGCCAGCAGTTACCGGGAGTCTGGAAACACCATATATTTT. Residues: CASSYRESGNTIYF.

The chain links TRBV10-3 to TRBJ1-1; 9 bases are shared with TRBD1. This CDR3 spans 13 amino acids. Germline CDR1 and CDR2: ENHRY and SYGVKD. Trimming at V came to 11 bases and at J to 6 bases, leaving 10 bases not matched to a gene. The CDR3 DNA follows: TGTGCCTCCCGGACAGGGGAGAATTCTGAAGCTTTCTTT. Translating gives CASRTGENSEAFF.

This chain uses TRBV21-1 with TRBJ2-7; TRBD1 is the table's D call and was not checked against the DNA. TRBV21-1 is reported as a pseudogene. The CDR3 is 20 residues long. The CDR3, as DNA: TGTGCCAGCAGCCTCAAGACCTGGGGGACCGAGAGGATCGTGCCCTACGAGCAGTACTTC. Residues: CASSLKTWGTERIVPYEQYF.

The chain couples TRBV11-2 to TRBJ1-4; D gene uncertain. Trimming shortened V by 5 bases and J by 4 bases, and 11 bases separated the two germline ends. The CDR3 runs to 14 residues. The germline V gene encodes CDR1 SGHAT and CDR2 FQNNGV. CDR3 in amino acids: CASSPQLVNEKLFF. Here the CDR3 DNA reads TGTGCCAGCAGCCCCCAGCTTGTTAATGAAAAACTGTTTTTT. Together with reference TRBV11-2 and TRBJ1-4, the CDR3 gives the full variable domain: EAGVAQSPRYKIIEKRQSVAFWCNPISGHATLYWYQQILGQGPKLLIQFQNNGVVDDSQLPKDRFSAERLKGVDSTLKIQPAKLEDSAVYLCASSPQLVNEKLFFGSGTQLSVL.

This chain joins TRBV20-1 and TRBJ2-5; no clear D. Germline V gene sequence: CDR1 DFQATT, CDR2 SNEGSKA (reference sequence). The CDR3 contains 15 residues. The V and J ends lost 4 bases and 1 base respectively, with 16 bases between them. As DNA, the CDR3 is TGCAGTGCTACACTCCCAACAACGGTCCAAGAGACCCAGTACTTC. Translated: CSATLPTTVQETQYF.

This clonotype has more than one count but fewer than ten. This chain joins TRBV7-6 and TRBJ1-3; unclear D gene. CDR3 size: 15 residues. Germline CDR1 SGHVS, CDR2 FNYEAQ. The ends were cut back, 1 base at V and 0 bases at J, with 7 bases in the middle. For the CDR3, the DNA is TGTGCCAGCAGCTTAGAGGTCACCTCTGGAAACACCATATATTTT. It is translated as CASSLEVTSGNTIYF.

This clonotype was detected only a few times. This chain links TRBV24-1 with TRBJ1-5, with no clear D. The germline V gene has CDR1 KGHDR and CDR2 SFDVKD. The CDR3 has 12 amino acids. The V and J ends lost 5 bases and 7 bases respectively, with 8 bases between them. The CDR3 spells CATSGSGQPQHF. CDR3 DNA sequence: TGTGCCACCAGTGGGTCAGGACAGCCCCAGCATTTT.

CDR3 in DNA: TGTGCCAGCAGTTTGGGCAGTATGAACACTGAAGCTTTCTTT. This translates into CASSLGSMNTEAFF. The chain employs TRBV27 and TRBJ1-1; D not resolved. Germline V gene lookup returns CDR1 MNHEY and CDR2 SMNVEV (reference sequence). Deletions cut 3 bases from V and 0 bases from J, with 8 bases between. There are 14 residues in the CDR3.

This sequence joins TRBV18 and TRBJ2-1, with TRBD2 identical over 11 bases. Germline CDR1 reads KGHSH; CDR2 reads LQKENI. Losses at the gene ends were 8 bases for V and 8 bases for J; bases not matched to a gene: 8. The CDR3 is made up of 14 amino acids. The CDR3 loop is CASLAGGLSDEQFF. CDR3 sequence (DNA): TGTGCCAGCCTAGCGGGAGGACTGTCGGATGAGCAGTTCTTC.

The chain recombines TRBV30 with TRBJ2-7; 8 bases match TRBD2. CDR1 GTSNPN and CDR2 SVGIG come from the germline V gene (reference sequence). The CDR3 extends over 14 amino acids. V lost 4 bases to trimming and J lost 4 bases; unmatched junction nucleotides: 9. The CDR3 region is CAWTTGTSPYEQYF. In DNA, the CDR3 is TGTGCCTGGACCACCGGGACTAGTCCTTACGAGCAGTACTTC.

Only one count was recorded for this clonotype. The chain joins TRBV9 to TRBJ2-5, with D uncertain. Germline V gene data show CDR1 as SGDLS and CDR2 as YYNGEE. Trimming removed 2 bases at V and 2 bases at J, with 7 bases between. CDR3 length equals 13 residues. The CDR3 DNA follows: TGTGCCAGCAGCGTTCTAGAGCAAGAGACCCAGTACTTC. Translation: CASSVLEQETQYF.

The DNA of the CDR3 is TGTGCCAGCAGTAAATGGACAGGGGCCTCCTACGAGCAGTACTTC. It specifies CASSKWTGASYEQYF. The rearrangement links TRBV27 to TRBJ2-7, with TRBD1 matching 9 bases. The ends lost 5 bases at V and 0 bases at J; junction bases unmatched: 5. The CDR3 is 15 residues long. CDR1 is MNHEY and CDR2 is SMNVEV in the germline V gene (reference sequence).

This clonotype has only a few counts. The J gene is TRBJ1-5, the V gene TRBV24-1, with TRBD1 identical over 8 bases. Looked up from germline, CDR1 is KGHDR and CDR2 is SFDVKD. V lost 3 bases, J lost 6 bases, and 6 bases stayed unmatched. There are 15 residues in the CDR3. CDR3 protein: CATSDGGQGSQPQHF. The CDR3 DNA reads TGTGCCACCAGTGATGGTGGACAGGGCTCTCAGCCCCAGCATTTT.

This clonotype was counted a few times. The chain recombines TRBV20-1 with TRBJ2-2, with D possibly matching TRBD2 (6 bases). Deletions cut 1 base from V and 3 bases from J, with 12 bases between. CDR1 DFQATT and CDR2 SNEGSKA come from the germline V gene (reference sequence). The CDR3 runs to 15 residues. CDR3 DNA sequence: TGCAGTGCTAGAGGTCCCGGGAGCGACACCGGGGAGCTGTTTTTT. Residues: CSARGPGSDTGELFF.

This clonotype showed up just a few times. The V call is TRBV2, the J call TRBJ1-2; possibly TRBD1 for D (6 bases). This CDR3 comprises 14 residues. The germline CDR1 and CDR2 sequences are SNHLY and FYNNEI. V was shortened by 2 bases and J by 3 bases, with 10 bases between the two germline ends. The CDR3 DNA sequence: TGTGCCAGCAGTGAACAGGGGCTAGACTATGGCTACACCTTC. Translation: CASSEQGLDYGYTF. Together with reference TRBV2 and TRBJ1-2, the CDR3 gives the full variable domain: EPEVTQTPSHQVTQMGQEVILRCVPISNHLYFYWYRQILGQKVEFLVSFYNNEISEKSEIFDDQFSVERPDGSNFTLKIRSTKLEDSAMYFCASSEQGLDYGYTFGSGTRLTVV.